What follows is one TCR beta chain and its context. The data were taken from a study of blood T cell repertoires in COVID-19. Study information: Samples came from the United States, Italy and Spain, spanning acute and convalescent COVID-19. The analysed material was cDNA or gDNA that came from T cells, B-cell-depleted T cells, or PBMCs.

Data came from immunoSEQ multiplex PCR; TCRdb stores just in-frame clones and leaves some out. The data show around 140,000 clones, with over 70% seen just once and less than 2.5% held by the top ten. This CDR3 region has 12 residues. Trimming removed 1 base from V and 8 bases from J, with 8 bases in between. CDR1 is SGHAT, CDR2 FQNNGV, per germline. The genes are TRBV11-2 and TRBJ1-2; D unresolved. The sequenced material came from peripheral blood. The TCR was taken from a man in his fifties with active COVID-19. The CDR3 loop is CASSLVRSGYTF. DNA of the CDR3: TGTGCCAGCAGCTTAGTGCGTAGCGGCTACACCTTC.